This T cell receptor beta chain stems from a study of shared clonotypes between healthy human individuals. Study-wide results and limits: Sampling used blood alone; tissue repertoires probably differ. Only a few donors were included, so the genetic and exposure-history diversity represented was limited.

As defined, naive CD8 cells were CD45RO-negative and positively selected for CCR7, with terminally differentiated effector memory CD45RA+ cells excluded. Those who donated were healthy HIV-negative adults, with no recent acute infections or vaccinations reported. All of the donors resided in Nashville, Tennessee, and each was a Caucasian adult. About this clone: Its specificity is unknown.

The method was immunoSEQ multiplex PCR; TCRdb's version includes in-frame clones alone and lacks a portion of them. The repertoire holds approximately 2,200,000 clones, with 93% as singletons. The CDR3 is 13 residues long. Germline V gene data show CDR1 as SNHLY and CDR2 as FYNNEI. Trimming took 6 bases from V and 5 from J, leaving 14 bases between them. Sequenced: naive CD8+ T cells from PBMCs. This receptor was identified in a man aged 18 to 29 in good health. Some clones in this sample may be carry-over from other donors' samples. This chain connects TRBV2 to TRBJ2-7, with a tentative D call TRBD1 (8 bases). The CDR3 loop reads CASSGQGGDEQYF. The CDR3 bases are TGTGCCAGCAGCGGACAGGGAGGGGACGAGCAGTACTTC.